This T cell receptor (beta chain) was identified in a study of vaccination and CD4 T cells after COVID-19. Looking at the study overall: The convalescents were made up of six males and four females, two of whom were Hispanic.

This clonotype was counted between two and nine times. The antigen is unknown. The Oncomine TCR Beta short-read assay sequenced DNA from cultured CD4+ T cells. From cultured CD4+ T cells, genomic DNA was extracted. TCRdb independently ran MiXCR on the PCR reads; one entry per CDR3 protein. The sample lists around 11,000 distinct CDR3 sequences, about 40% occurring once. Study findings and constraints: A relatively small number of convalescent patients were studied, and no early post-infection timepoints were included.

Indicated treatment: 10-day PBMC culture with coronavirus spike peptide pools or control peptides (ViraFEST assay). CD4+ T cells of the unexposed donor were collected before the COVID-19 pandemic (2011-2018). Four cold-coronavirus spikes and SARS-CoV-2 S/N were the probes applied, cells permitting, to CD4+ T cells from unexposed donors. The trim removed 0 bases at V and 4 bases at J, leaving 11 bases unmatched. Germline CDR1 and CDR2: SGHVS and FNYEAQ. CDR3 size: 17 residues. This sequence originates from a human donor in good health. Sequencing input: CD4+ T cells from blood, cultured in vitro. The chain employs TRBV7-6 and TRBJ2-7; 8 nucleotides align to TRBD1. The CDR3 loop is CASSLAVARTGFYEQYF. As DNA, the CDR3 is TGTGCCAGCAGCTTAGCAGTAGCCAGGACAGGGTTTTACGAGCAGTACTTC.